This note documents a single TCR beta chain sequence. Its antigen is not known. The CDR3 is made up of 14 amino acids. Trimming cost V 1 base and J 10 bases; bases outside gene matches: 7. Germline V gives CDR1 SGHTA, CDR2 FQGTGA. The data belong to a study of cytomegalovirus exposure and HLA in healthy donors. Findings and caveats of the study: Cytomegalovirus status was reportedly diagnosed by the classifier with high sensitivity and specificity. Most observed TCR sequences were rare, whereas some public TCRs were detected in many donors. A subsequent analysis found that TCR clusters from the first cohort also tended to co-occur in the roughly 120 validation repertoires, with approximately 95% of cluster scores above 0. The study flagged about 160 TCR beta chains as cytomegalovirus-associated.

The assay was immunoSEQ multiplex PCR, and TCRdb's table has in-frame clones only and misses some. The sample lists some 220,000 clones; 85% to 95% were seen once. The rearrangement joins TRBV7-3 to TRBJ1-1; 9 positions agree with TRBD1. The TCR comes from a woman under 30 in good health and CMV-seronegative. The sequenced material came from PBMCs. As DNA, the CDR3 is TGTGCCAGCAGCTTAAACCCCGGACAGGGGAGAGCTTTCTTT. This sequence encodes CASSLNPGQGRAFF.